This passage covers 19 T cell receptor beta chains from one sample sequenced in a study of beta chain features in type 1 diabetes. Study-wide points: Among patients with Type 1 diabetes, TCRB CDR3s were moderately but significantly shorter in every one of the four CD4+ subsets.

The antigens for these receptors are not known. Expressed TCRB transcripts were sequenced after all isolated RNA was converted to cDNA. Generated by immunoSEQ multiplex PCR, the TCRdb table keeps only in-frame clones and is missing some. The repertoire holds about 260,000 clones, with over 20% as singletons. Sequencing was done on a sample of naive CD4+ T cells from blood. The receptor set was obtained from a woman aged 35 to 49 with type 1 diabetes.

This clone was counted only a few times. The rearrangement uses TRBV28 and TRBJ1-4, with 7 bases lining up with TRBD1. Losses at the gene ends were 3 bases for V and 10 bases for J; bases not matched to a gene: 11. The CDR3 consists of 15 residues. The V gene's germline CDR1 is MDHEN and CDR2 SYDVKM. The CDR3 DNA reads TGTGCCAGCAGTTTTGGGTCAGGGGGTGGTGGAAAACTGTTTTTT. Its translation is CASSFGSGGGGKLFF.

The gene calls are TRBV7-9 and TRBJ1-2, with TRBD1 matching 8 bases. With 5 bases clipped from V and 4 bases from J, the junction kept 3 bases outside the gene matches. The CDR3 runs 13 residues. Per germline, CDR1 SEHNR and CDR2 FQNEAQ (reference sequence). The CDR3 DNA is TGTGCCAGCAGCCGTACAGGGGGCTATGGCTACACCTTC. Translation gives CASSRTGGYGYTF.

This clone has more than one count but fewer than ten. The V call is TRBV11-2, the J call TRBJ2-7; 11 nucleotides align to TRBD2. The CDR3 runs 17 residues. CDR1 SGHAT and CDR2 FQNNGV come from the germline V gene. V shed 2 bases and J 3 bases; nucleotides not matched to a gene: 9. DNA of the CDR3: TGTGCCAGCAGCTTATTGGATGGGACTAGCGGTTTCTACGAGCAGTACTTC. Translating it yields CASSLLDGTSGFYEQYF.

This clone was picked up a small number of times. The V gene is TRBV29-1, the J gene TRBJ2-5, with D possibly matching TRBD2 (6 bases). The CDR3 runs to 13 residues. Germline V gene lookup returns CDR1 SQVTM and CDR2 ANQGSEA. V was shortened by 7 bases and J by 0 bases, with 12 bases between the two germline ends. CDR3 coding DNA: TGCAGCGGCCTCCGGGGGTACCAAGAGACCCAGTACTTC. Its protein is CSGLRGYQETQYF.

The genes are TRBV30 and TRBJ2-7; TRBD2 aligns across 11 bases. The germline gives CDR1 GTSNPN, CDR2 SVGIG (reference sequence). Germline trimming cut 4 bases from V and 4 bases from J; bases unmatched to any gene: 6. This CDR3 has 14 amino acids. The CDR3 DNA sequence: TGTGCCTGGAACCTAGCGGGAGGACGGTACGAGCAGTACTTC. Its translation is CAWNLAGGRYEQYF.

This clone has a handful of counts. This chain links TRBV18 with TRBJ1-2; TRBD1 might be the D (6 bases). CDR1 is KGHSH and CDR2 is LQKENI in the germline V gene. V was clipped by 2 bases and J by 1 base, with 14 bases between them. The CDR3 loop spans 16 amino acids. Here the CDR3 reads CASSPTDSTINYGYTF. CDR3 bases: TGTGCCAGCTCACCAACGGACAGTACCATTAACTATGGCTACACCTTC.

This clone was counted between two and nine times. Other DNA sequences of this sample code for an identical CDR3. The V and J genes are TRBV18 and TRBJ2-7; no clear D gene. Trimming stripped 6 bases from V and 1 base from J, with 10 bases between. CDR1 and CDR2 (germline): KGHSH, LQKENI. The CDR3 contains 13 residues. The CDR3 loop reads CASSLTASYEQYF. The CDR3, as DNA: TGTGCCAGCTCTTTAACAGCTTCCTACGAGCAGTACTTC.

This sequence joins TRBV5-6 and TRBJ2-1; tentatively, D is TRBD1 (5 bases). Trimming stripped 7 bases from V and 5 bases from J, with 7 bases between. The CDR3 is 11 residues long. From germline, CDR1 is SGHDT and CDR2 YYEEEE. The CDR3 region has the DNA TGTGCCAGCTTAGGGGACAATGAGCAGTTCTTC. The encoded protein is CASLGDNEQFF.

A word on this clone: The identical CDR3 is also encoded by other nucleotide sequences in the sample. The chain has TRBV9 and TRBJ2-7; 7 nucleotides match TRBD2. Germline CDR1 reads SGDLS; CDR2 reads YYNGEE. Losses at the gene ends were 0 bases for V and 3 bases for J; bases not matched to a gene: 0. The CDR3 loop spans 13 amino acids. CDR3 coding DNA: TGTGCCAGCAGCGTAGGCGGGAGCTACGAGCAGTACTTC. This gives the protein CASSVGGSYEQYF.

This clone was observed a few times. The chain links TRBV14 to TRBJ2-3; tentatively, D is TRBD1 (5 bases). Per the germline V gene, CDR1 is SGHDN and CDR2 is FVKESK. The CDR3 loop spans 14 amino acids. V was pared by 4 bases and J by 6 bases, with 14 bases between. The CDR3 loop is CASSPRGARDTQYF. CDR3 nucleotides: TGTGCCAGCAGCCCCCGTGGGGCTAGGGATACGCAGTATTTT.

The rearrangement uses TRBV28 and TRBJ2-7, with D uncertain. Germline assignment: CDR1 MDHEN and CDR2 SYDVKM. Trimming pared 5 bases from V and 2 bases from J, leaving 10 bases between. The CDR3 has 13 amino acids. The CDR3 here is CASSPPLPYEQYF. The CDR3 DNA is TGTGCCAGCAGTCCCCCCCTCCCCTACGAGCAGTACTTC.

The genes are TRBV2 and TRBJ1-1; D unresolved. V lost 7 bases, J lost 0 bases, and 9 bases lay in between. Germline V gene lookup returns CDR1 SNHLY and CDR2 FYNNEI. This CDR3 spans 13 amino acids. CDR3: CASTGSLNTEAFF. In DNA, the CDR3 is TGTGCCAGCACTGGGAGCCTGAACACTGAAGCTTTCTTT.

The table lists this clone with a few counts. The chain employs TRBV7-2 and TRBJ1-1; possible D gene TRBD1, 5 bases. There are 14 residues in the CDR3. Deletions cut 6 bases from V and 0 bases from J, with 11 bases between. In germline, CDR1 is SGHTA, CDR2 FQGNSA. The CDR3 is CASRGQNMNTEAFF. The DNA for the CDR3 is TGTGCCAGCAGGGGGCAGAACATGAACACTGAAGCTTTCTTT.

J is TRBJ1-2 and V is TRBV2; D remains ambiguous. CDR3 size: 11 residues. V was pared by 2 bases and J by 8 bases, with 6 bases between. Per the germline V gene, CDR1 is SNHLY and CDR2 is FYNNEI. The CDR3 loop is CASSESIGYTF. The CDR3 nucleotides are TGTGCCAGCAGTGAATCTATCGGCTACACCTTC.

V is TRBV28 and J is TRBJ2-5, with 12 bases aligning to TRBD2. Germline V gene sequence: CDR1 MDHEN, CDR2 SYDVKM. There are 16 residues in the CDR3. After removal of 6 bases from V and 5 bases from J, the junction contained 10 bases not matched to a gene. The CDR3 DNA is TGTGCCAGCAGCGGACTAGCGGGGCCTAGGGGGGAGACCCAGTACTTC. Translating gives CASSGLAGPRGETQYF.

The chain uses TRBV28 and TRBJ2-4; 7 bases fit TRBD1. V lost 6 bases and J lost 11; bases outside the gene matches: 7. In germline, CDR1 is MDHEN, CDR2 SYDVKM. The CDR3 is made up of 12 amino acids. The chain's CDR3 is CASRRSTGVQYF. The CDR3 DNA is TGTGCCAGCAGACGGTCAACAGGGGTTCAGTACTTC.

The CDR3 DNA follows: TGCAGCGTTGAAGCCCGGACAGGGTTTAATGGCTACACCTTC. Its protein product is CSVEARTGFNGYTF. The chain is built from TRBV29-1 and TRBJ1-2, with 8 nucleotides matching TRBD1. This CDR3 contains 14 residues. V was pared by 1 base and J by 6 bases, with 7 bases of the junction left unmatched. Germline V gene lookup returns CDR1 SQVTM and CDR2 ANQGSEA.

This clone was detected a few times. This chain connects TRBV9 to TRBJ2-7; tentatively, D is TRBD1 (6 bases). The CDR3 runs to 14 residues. The germline V and J ends were trimmed by 4 bases and 6 bases, with 17 bases remaining between them. CDR1 is SGDLS and CDR2 is YYNGEE in the germline V gene. The CDR3 protein is CASSLGTSSAEQYF. CDR3 DNA: TGTGCCAGCAGCCTGGGGACATCCTCCGCCGAGCAGTACTTC.

This clone has more than one count but fewer than ten. The chain is built from TRBV7-8 and TRBJ1-5; the D is unclear. V lost 5 bases, J lost 6 bases, and 23 bases lay in between. This CDR3 has 17 residues. Germline CDR1 reads SGHVS; CDR2 reads FQNEAQ. The DNA of the CDR3 is TGTGCCAGCAGCCCAACCCGAGGACTCGCCGGTACTCAGCCCCAGCATTTT. Translated: CASSPTRGLAGTQPQHF. Together with reference TRBV7-8 and TRBJ1-5, the CDR3 gives the full variable domain: GAGVSQSPRYKVAKRGQDVALRCDPISGHVSLFWYQQALGQGPEFLTYFQNEAQLDKSGLPSDRFFAERPEGSVSTLKIQRTQQEDSAVYLCASSPTRGLAGTQPQHFGDGTRLSIL.